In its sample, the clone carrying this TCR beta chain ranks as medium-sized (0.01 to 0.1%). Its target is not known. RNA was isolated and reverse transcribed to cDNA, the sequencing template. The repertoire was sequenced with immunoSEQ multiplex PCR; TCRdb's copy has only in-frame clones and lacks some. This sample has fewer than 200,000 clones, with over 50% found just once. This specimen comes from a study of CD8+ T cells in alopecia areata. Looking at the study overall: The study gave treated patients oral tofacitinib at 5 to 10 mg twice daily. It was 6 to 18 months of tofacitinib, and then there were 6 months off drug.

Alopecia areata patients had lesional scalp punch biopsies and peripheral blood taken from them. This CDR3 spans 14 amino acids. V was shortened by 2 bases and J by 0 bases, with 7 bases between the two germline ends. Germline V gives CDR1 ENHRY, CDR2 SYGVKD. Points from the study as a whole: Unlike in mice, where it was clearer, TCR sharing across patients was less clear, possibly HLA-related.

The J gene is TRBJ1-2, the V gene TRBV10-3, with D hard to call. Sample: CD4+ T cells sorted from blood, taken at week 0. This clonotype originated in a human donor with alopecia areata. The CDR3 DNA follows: TGTGCCATCAGTGAGGGTAGAGCTAACTATGGCTACACCTTC. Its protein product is CAISEGRANYGYTF.